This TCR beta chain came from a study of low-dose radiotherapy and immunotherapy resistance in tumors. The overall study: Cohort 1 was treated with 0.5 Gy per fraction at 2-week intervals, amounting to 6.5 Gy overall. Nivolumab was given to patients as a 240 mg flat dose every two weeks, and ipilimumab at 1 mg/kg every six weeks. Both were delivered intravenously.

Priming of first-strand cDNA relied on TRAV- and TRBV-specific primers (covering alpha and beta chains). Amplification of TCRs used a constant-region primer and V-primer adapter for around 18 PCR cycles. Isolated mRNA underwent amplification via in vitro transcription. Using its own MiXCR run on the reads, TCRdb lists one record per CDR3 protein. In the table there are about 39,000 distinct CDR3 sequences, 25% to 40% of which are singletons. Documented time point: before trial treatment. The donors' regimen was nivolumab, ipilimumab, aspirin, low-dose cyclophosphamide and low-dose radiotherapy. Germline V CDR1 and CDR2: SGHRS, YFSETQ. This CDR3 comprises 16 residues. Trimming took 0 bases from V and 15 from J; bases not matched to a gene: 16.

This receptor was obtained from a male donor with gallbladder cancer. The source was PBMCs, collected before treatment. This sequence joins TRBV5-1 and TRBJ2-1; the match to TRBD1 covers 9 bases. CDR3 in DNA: TGCGCCAGCAGCTTGGGGAGCGTGGGACAGGGCTACCCGCCGTTCTTC. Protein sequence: CASSLGSVGQGYPPFF.